This T cell receptor beta chain was sequenced during a study of T cells in narcolepsy. Study outcomes and limitations: No autoreactive T cell clone sequences appeared in some memory CD4+ repertoires.

As concerns this clone: The antigen remains undetermined.

Germline CDR1 and CDR2: GTSNPN and SVGIG (reference sequence). The V and J ends lost 2 bases and 3 bases, in that order; junction bases with no gene match: 9. This CDR3 spans 17 amino acids. Clones were sequenced by immunoSEQ multiplex PCR, and TCRdb holds only the in-frame ones, with some missing. The sample contains about 30,000 clones, 82% of which appear only once. The TCR was taken from a human donor with narcolepsy. This chain connects TRBV30 to TRBJ1-4; 10 bases match TRBD1. Sample: CD45RA- memory CD4+ T cells from PBMCs. CDR3 sequence: CAWSLTGTGVANEKLFF. In DNA form, the CDR3 reads TGTGCCTGGAGTCTGACCGGGACAGGGGTAGCTAATGAAAAACTGTTTTTT.